This T cell receptor (beta chain) was profiled in a study of human T cells and chemical hapten exposure. Study-level results: No shift was seen in TCRs above 1 in 1000 frequency with DPC sensitization.

V was cut by 6 bases and J by 4 bases, with 21 bases left in between. The germline V gene has CDR1 SEHNR and CDR2 FQNEAQ (reference sequence). This CDR3 spans 17 amino acids. Time point: patch test 3, about 24 weeks after DPC sensitization. Regarding treatment: therapeutic diphenylcyclopropenone sensitization with weekly scalp DPC. The study drew its donors from alopecia patients who were 18 to 70 years old and suitable for DPC. Unfractionated whole blood served as the source for total RNA extraction. TCRdb reprocessed the RACE reads via MiXCR and lists one record per CDR3 protein. The sample yields 50,000 to 60,000 distinct CDR3 sequences, over 10% seen once. Worth noting for this clonotype: What it binds is not known.

V usage is TRBV7-9 and J usage is TRBJ1-4, with D perhaps matching TRBD1 (6 bases). The sequencing used whole blood, collected in connection with sensitization to the hapten diphenylcyclopropenone (DPC). This TCR derives from a man in his thirties or forties with alopecia areata. Some clones in this sample may be carry-over from other donors' samples. The chain's CDR3 is CASSQTRTDPNNEKLFF. CDR3 coding DNA: TGTGCCAGCAGTCAAACCCGGACAGATCCAAATAATGAAAAACTGTTTTTT.